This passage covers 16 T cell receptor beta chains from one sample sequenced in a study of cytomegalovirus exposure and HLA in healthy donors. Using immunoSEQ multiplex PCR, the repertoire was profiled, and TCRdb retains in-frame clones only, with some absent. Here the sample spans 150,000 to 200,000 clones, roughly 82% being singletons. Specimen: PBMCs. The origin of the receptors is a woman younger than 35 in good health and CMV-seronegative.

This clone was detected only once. The chain's CDR3 is CAWSGLLAVSSYEQYF. The CDR3 region has the DNA TGTGCCTGGAGTGGCTTACTAGCGGTTAGCTCCTACGAGCAGTACTTC. The chain links TRBV30 to TRBJ2-7; 8 bases line up with TRBD2. The CDR3 has 16 residues. From germline, CDR1 is GTSNPN and CDR2 SVGIG (reference sequence). Trimming cost V 1 base and J 0 bases; bases outside gene matches: 8.

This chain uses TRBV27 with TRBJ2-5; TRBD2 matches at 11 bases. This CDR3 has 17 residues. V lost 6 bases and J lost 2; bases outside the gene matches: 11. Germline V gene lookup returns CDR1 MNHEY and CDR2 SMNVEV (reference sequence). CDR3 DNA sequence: TGTGCCAGCAGAGCGTTAGCGGGAGGGCCTAGTCAAGAGACCCAGTACTTC. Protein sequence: CASRALAGGPSQETQYF.

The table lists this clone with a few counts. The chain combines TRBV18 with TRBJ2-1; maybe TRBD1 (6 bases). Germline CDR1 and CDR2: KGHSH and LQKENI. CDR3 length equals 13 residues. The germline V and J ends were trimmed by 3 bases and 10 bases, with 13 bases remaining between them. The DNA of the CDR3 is TGTGCCAGCTCACCCGACAGGACCAACGAGCAGTTCTTC. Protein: CASSPDRTNEQFF.

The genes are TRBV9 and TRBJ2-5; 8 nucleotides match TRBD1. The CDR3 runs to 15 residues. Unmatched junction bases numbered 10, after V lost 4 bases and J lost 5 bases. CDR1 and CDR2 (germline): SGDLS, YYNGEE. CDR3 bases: TGTGCCAGCAGCCCCCGACAGGGGAATATGGAGACCCAGTACTTC. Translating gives CASSPRQGNMETQYF.

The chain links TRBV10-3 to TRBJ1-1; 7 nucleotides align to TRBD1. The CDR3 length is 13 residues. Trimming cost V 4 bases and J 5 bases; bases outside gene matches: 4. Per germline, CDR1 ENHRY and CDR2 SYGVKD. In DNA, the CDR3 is TGTGCCATCAGTGGGACAGGCAAAACTGAAGCTTTCTTT. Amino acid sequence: CAISGTGKTEAFF.

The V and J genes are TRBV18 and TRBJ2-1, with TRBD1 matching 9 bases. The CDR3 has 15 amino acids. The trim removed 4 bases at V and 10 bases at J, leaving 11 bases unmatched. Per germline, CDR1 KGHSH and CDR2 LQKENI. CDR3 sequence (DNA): TGTGCCAGCTCACGGGGGGACAGGGTCATAGGGGAGCAGTTCTTC. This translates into CASSRGDRVIGEQFF.

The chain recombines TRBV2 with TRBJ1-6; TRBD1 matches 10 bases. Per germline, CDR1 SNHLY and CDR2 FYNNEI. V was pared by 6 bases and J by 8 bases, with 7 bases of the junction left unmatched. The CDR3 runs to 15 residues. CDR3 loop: CASRGQGPRDSPLHF. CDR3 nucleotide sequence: TGTGCCAGCAGGGGACAGGGGCCGAGGGATTCACCCCTCCACTTT.

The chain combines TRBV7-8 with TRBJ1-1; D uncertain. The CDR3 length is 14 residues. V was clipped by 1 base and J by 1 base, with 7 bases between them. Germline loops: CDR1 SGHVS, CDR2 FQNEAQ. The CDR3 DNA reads TGTGCCAGCAGCTTAGATCCCGGGAACACTGAAGCTTTCTTT. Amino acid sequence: CASSLDPGNTEAFF. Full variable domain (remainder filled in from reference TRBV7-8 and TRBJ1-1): GAGVSQSPRYKVAKRGQDVALRCDPISGHVSLFWYQQALGQGPEFLTYFQNEAQLDKSGLPSDRFFAERPEGSVSTLKIQRTQQEDSAVYLCASSLDPGNTEAFFGQGTRLTVV.

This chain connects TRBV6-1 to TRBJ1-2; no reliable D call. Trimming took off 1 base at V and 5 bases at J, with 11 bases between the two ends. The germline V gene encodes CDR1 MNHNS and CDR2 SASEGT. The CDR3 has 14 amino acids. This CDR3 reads CASSEEGRRYGYTF. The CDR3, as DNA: TGTGCCAGCAGTGAAGAAGGACGGAGGTATGGCTACACCTTC.

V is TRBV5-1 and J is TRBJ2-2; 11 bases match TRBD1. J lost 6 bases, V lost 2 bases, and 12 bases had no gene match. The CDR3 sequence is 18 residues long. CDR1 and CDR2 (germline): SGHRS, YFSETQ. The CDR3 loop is CASSFAYPGTGGPGELFF. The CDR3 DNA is TGCGCCAGCAGCTTCGCATACCCCGGGACAGGGGGACCCGGGGAGCTGTTTTTT.

The chain's CDR3 is CASSLGLQGREPQHF. In DNA form, the CDR3 reads TGTGCCAGCAGCTTAGGTTTGCAGGGGAGGGAGCCCCAGCATTTT. This chain links TRBV7-9 with TRBJ1-5; D perhaps matches TRBD1 (6 bases). The germline CDR1 and CDR2 sequences are SEHNR and FQNEAQ (reference sequence). The CDR3 loop spans 15 amino acids. Trimming took off 1 base at V and 8 bases at J, with 15 bases between the two ends.

The CDR3 sequence is CASSNRGEAFF. The DNA for the CDR3 is TGCGCCAGCAGCAACAGGGGGGAAGCTTTCTTT. V and J are TRBV5-1 and TRBJ1-1; TRBD1 aligns across 8 bases. The CDR3 is 11 amino acids. J lost 8 bases, V lost 4 bases, and 1 base had no gene match. Germline assignment: CDR1 SGHRS and CDR2 YFSETQ.

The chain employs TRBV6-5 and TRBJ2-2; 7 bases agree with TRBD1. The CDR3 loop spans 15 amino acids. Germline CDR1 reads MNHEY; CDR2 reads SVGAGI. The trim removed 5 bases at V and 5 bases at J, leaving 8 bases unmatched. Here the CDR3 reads CASSKPGQMTGELFF. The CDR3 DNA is TGTGCCAGCAGTAAACCGGGACAGATGACCGGGGAGCTGTTTTTT.

The CDR3 region has the DNA TGTGCCAGCAGATGGGGACTAGGAGCTTTCTTT. Its protein is CASRWGLGAFF. The chain is built from TRBV6-5 and TRBJ1-1, with D tentatively TRBD1 (5 bases). This CDR3 region has 11 residues. Germline V CDR1 and CDR2: MNHEY, SVGAGI. V dropped 6 bases and J dropped 10 bases, with 12 bases sitting between them.

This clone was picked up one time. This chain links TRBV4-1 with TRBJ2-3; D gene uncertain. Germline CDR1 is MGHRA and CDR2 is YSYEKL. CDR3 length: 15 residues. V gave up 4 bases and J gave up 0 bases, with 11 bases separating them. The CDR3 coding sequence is TGCGCCAGCAGCCGAGAATTAGCTAGCACAGATACGCAGTATTTT. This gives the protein CASSRELASTDTQYF.

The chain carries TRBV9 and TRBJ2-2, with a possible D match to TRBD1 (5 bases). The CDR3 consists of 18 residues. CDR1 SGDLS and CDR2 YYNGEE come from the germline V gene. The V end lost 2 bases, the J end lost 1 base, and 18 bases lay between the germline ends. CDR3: CASSVGQGVNLNTGELFF. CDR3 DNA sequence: TGTGCCAGCAGCGTTGGGCAGGGTGTTAACTTGAACACCGGGGAGCTGTTTTTT.